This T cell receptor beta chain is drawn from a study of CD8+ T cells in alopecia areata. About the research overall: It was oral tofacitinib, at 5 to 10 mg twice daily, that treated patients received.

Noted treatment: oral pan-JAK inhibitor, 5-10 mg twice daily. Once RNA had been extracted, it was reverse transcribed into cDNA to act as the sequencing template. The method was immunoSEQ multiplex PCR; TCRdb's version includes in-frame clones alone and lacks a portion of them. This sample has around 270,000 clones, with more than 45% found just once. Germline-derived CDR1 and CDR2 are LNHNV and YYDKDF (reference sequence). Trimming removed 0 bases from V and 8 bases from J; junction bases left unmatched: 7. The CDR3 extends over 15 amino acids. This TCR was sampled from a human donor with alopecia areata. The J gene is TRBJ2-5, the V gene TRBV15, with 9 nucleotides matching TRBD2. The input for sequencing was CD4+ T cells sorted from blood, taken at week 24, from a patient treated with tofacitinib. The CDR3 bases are TGTGCCACCAGCAGAGATCTTAGCGGGAGTCGAACCCAGTACTTC. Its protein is CATSRDLSGSRTQYF.